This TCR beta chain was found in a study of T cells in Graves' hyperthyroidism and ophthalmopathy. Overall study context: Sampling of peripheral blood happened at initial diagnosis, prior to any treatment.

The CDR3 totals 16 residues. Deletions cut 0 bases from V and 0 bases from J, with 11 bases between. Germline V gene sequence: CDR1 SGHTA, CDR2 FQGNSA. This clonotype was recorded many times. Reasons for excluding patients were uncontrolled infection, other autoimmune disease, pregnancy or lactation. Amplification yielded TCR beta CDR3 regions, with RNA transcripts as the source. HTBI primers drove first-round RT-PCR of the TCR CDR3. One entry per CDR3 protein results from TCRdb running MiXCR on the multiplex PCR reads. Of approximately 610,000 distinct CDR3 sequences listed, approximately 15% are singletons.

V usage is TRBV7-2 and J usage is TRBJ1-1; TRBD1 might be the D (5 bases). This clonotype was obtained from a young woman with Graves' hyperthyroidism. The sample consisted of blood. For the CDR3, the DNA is TGTGCCAGCAGCTTAGCGTCCGGGACGGTGAACACTGAAGCTTTCTTT. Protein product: CASSLASGTVNTEAFF.